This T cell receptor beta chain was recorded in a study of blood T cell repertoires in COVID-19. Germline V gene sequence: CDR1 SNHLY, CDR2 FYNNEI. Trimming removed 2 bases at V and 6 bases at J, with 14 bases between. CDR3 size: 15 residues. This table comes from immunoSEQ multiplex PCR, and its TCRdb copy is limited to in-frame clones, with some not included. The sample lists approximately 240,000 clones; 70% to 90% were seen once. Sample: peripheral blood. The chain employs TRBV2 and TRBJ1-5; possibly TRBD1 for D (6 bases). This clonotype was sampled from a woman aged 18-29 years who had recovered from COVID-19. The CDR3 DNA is TGTGCCAGCAGTGAAAGGCAGGGGACGGGTCAGCCCCAGCATTTT. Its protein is CASSERQGTGQPQHF. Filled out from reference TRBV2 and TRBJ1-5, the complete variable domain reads EPEVTQTPSHQVTQMGQEVILRCVPISNHLYFYWYRQILGQKVEFLVSFYNNEISEKSEIFDDQFSVERPDGSNFTLKIRSTKLEDSAMYFCASSERQGTGQPQHFGDGTRLSIL.